The 16 T cell receptor beta chains listed next were all sequenced from one sample in a study of T cell responses to AZD1222 COVID-19 vaccine listed by TCRdb under 2021. The library was prepared using the immunoSEQ multiplex PCR assay. In TCRdb, the immuneACCESS table is reduced to in-frame sequences with V and J assigned. These tables do not hold every clone; where another copy was compared, an unresolved V gene accounts for under half, and the others remain unexplained. This sample holds around 130,000 clones; approximately 93% were observed only once. Roughly 0.96% of the sample is in the top ten clones. Interpreted using the paper, the time point label stands for: baseline before first vaccination. The material was peripheral blood, obtained on day 0 of AZD1222 vaccination. The source of these receptors is an adult in good health.

The rearrangement links TRBV5-1 to TRBJ1-6, with D hard to call. V was clipped by 5 bases and J by 1 base, with 7 bases between them. This CDR3 comprises 14 residues. CDR1 is SGHRS, CDR2 YFSETQ, per germline. CDR3 protein: CASSRESYNSPLHF. Written as DNA, the CDR3 is TGCGCCAGCAGTAGAGAGTCCTATAATTCACCCCTCCACTTT. The complete variable domain, with remaining parts taken from reference TRBV5-1 and TRBJ1-6, reads KAGVTQTPRYLIKTRGQQVTLSCSPISGHRSVSWYQQTPGQGLQFLFEYFSETQRNKGNFPGRFSGRQFSNSRSEMNVSTLELGDSALYLCASSRESYNSPLHFGNGTRLTVT.

This clone was recorded once. The chain combines TRBV2 with TRBJ1-2; no firm D call. V dropped 6 bases and J dropped 7 bases, with 21 bases sitting between them. CDR3 length: 15 amino acids. Germline V gene sequence: CDR1 SNHLY, CDR2 FYNNEI. CDR3: CASRPDIGTGFGYTF. In DNA form, the CDR3 reads TGTGCCAGCAGACCTGATATTGGTACCGGATTTGGCTACACCTTC.

This chain links TRBV7-9 with TRBJ2-7; D ambiguous. Germline values: CDR1 SEHNR, CDR2 FQNEAQ (reference sequence). This CDR3 has 13 amino acids. Trimming took off 6 bases at V and 6 bases at J, with 15 bases between the two ends. The CDR3 reads CASSLGPLGEQYF. The CDR3 bases are TGTGCCAGCAGTCTCGGACCTTTGGGCGAGCAGTACTTC. Full variable domain (missing parts from reference TRBV7-9 and TRBJ2-7): DTGVSQNPRHKITKRGQNVTFRCDPISEHNRLYWYRQTLGQGPEFLTYFQNEAQLEKSRLLSDRFSAERPKGSFSTLEIQRTEQGDSAMYLCASSLGPLGEQYFGPGTRLTVT.

This clone was seen once. This chain uses TRBV30 with TRBJ1-2, with TRBD1 as a possible D gene (5 bases). The V gene lost 2 bases and the J gene lost 7 bases, with 14 bases spanning the gap. The CDR3 covers 13 residues. Germline V CDR1 and CDR2: GTSNPN, SVGIG (reference sequence). The CDR3 sequence is CAWSQGIGSGYTF. DNA of the CDR3: TGTGCCTGGAGTCAGGGCATCGGCAGTGGCTACACCTTC. Using reference TRBV30 and TRBJ1-2 for the parts outside the CDR3, the full variable domain is SQTIHQWPATLVQPVGSPLSLECTVEGTSNPNLYWYRQAAGRGLQLLFYSVGIGQISSEVPQNLSASRPQDRQFILSSKKLLLSDSGFYLCAWSQGIGSGYTFGSGTRLTVV.

The chain has TRBV11-3 and TRBJ2-3; TRBD2 might be the D (6 bases). The length of the CDR3 is 14 residues. Germline-derived CDR1 and CDR2 are SGHNT and YENEEA. Trimming removed 5 bases at V and 2 bases at J, with 11 bases between. CDR3 DNA: TGTGCCAGCAGCACCGGGACTTACACAGATACGCAGTATTTT. Residues: CASSTGTYTDTQYF.

V usage is TRBV27 and J usage is TRBJ1-1, with 9 bases fitting TRBD1. There are 16 residues in the CDR3. Germline V gene data show CDR1 as MNHEY and CDR2 as SMNVEV (reference sequence). Trimming at V came to 6 bases and at J to 8 bases, leaving 16 bases not matched to a gene. The CDR3 nucleotides are TGTGCCAGCAGGGACAGGGGTTCCTTATCCGTCGCCGAAGCTTTCTTT. It codes for CASRDRGSLSVAEAFF.

This chain joins TRBV29-1 and TRBJ1-1, with D possibly being TRBD1 (6 bases). V lost 7 bases and J 1 base, leaving 16 bases between the germline ends. The CDR3 contains 14 residues. Germline CDR1 is SQVTM and CDR2 is ANQGSEA. The CDR3 sequence is CSALEGDWNTEAFF. CDR3 in DNA: TGCAGCGCTCTAGAGGGGGACTGGAACACTGAAGCTTTCTTT.

The rearrangement links TRBV10-3 to TRBJ1-2; D gene uncertain. The CDR3 has 14 amino acids. CDR1 ENHRY and CDR2 SYGVKD come from the germline V gene. V lost 6 bases and J lost 5, with 16 bases in between. Here the CDR3 reads CAISPSTESYGYTF. The CDR3 DNA reads TGTGCCATCAGCCCCTCGACGGAGAGTTATGGCTACACCTTC.

As for this clone: Different DNA sequences within this sample yield the same CDR3. The chain combines TRBV9 with TRBJ1-4; D gene ambiguous. The CDR3 loop spans 14 amino acids. V was trimmed by 0 bases and J by 8 bases, leaving 11 bases between them. CDR1 is SGDLS, CDR2 YYNGEE, per germline. CDR3 nucleotide sequence: TGTGCCAGCAGCGTAGGAGGGAGAGGAGAAAAACTGTTTTTT. Its protein is CASSVGGRGEKLFF.

The chain has TRBV2 and TRBJ1-1, with TRBD1 as a possible D gene (6 bases). CDR1 is SNHLY, CDR2 FYNNEI, per germline. V was cut by 2 bases and J by 3 bases, with 13 bases left in between. The CDR3 spans 15 residues. CDR3 DNA sequence: TGTGCCAGCAGTGAATGGACAGCCTGGGACACTGAAGCTTTCTTT. This codes for CASSEWTAWDTEAFF.

This rearrangement joins TRBV12-5 to TRBJ2-4; TRBD2 matches 8 bases. J gave up 8 bases and V 7 bases, and 4 bases lay outside the gene matches. CDR1 is LGHNT and CDR2 is FRNRAP in the germline V gene. The CDR3 runs 12 residues. The chain's CDR3 is CASARGGYIQYF. CDR3 nucleotides: TGTGCTAGTGCCCGGGGGGGTTACATTCAGTACTTC.

The rearrangement uses TRBV19 and TRBJ1-2; no clear D gene. The CDR3 has 14 amino acids. CDR1 is LNHDA and CDR2 is SQIVND in the germline V gene (reference sequence). CDR3: CATVGPASNYGYTF. The CDR3 nucleotides are TGTGCTACAGTTGGGCCCGCTTCGAATTATGGCTACACCTTC.

The chain carries TRBV30 and TRBJ2-1; D may be TRBD2 (5 bases). Deletions cut 3 bases from V and 3 bases from J, with 15 bases between. Germline V CDR1 and CDR2: GTSNPN, SVGIG (reference sequence). The CDR3 sequence is 15 residues long. The chain's CDR3 is CAWSPRTGIYNEQFF. Written as DNA, the CDR3 is TGTGCCTGGAGCCCCCGGACCGGGATCTACAATGAGCAGTTCTTC.

The chain joins TRBV10-3 to TRBJ1-6; no definite D call. Trimming stripped 2 bases from V and 6 bases from J, with 5 bases between. CDR3 length equals 13 residues. Germline CDR1 is ENHRY and CDR2 is SYGVKD. The CDR3 DNA is TGTGCCATCAGTGAGGGACTTAATTCACCCCTCCACTTT. This sequence encodes CAISEGLNSPLHF.

V is TRBV7-9 and J is TRBJ2-2, with 7 bases lining up with TRBD1. J lost 1 base, V lost 5 bases, and 10 bases had no gene match. CDR3 length: 17 amino acids. CDR1 is SEHNR and CDR2 is FQNEAQ in the germline V gene (reference sequence). The CDR3 loop reads CASSRRTGQLNTGELFF. Here the CDR3 DNA reads TGTGCCAGCAGCCGACGGACAGGACAGTTGAACACCGGGGAGCTGTTTTTT.

The chain uses TRBV4-1 and TRBJ1-5, with D perhaps matching TRBD1 (5 bases). The CDR3 is made up of 15 amino acids. With 0 bases removed from V and 2 bases from J, the gap between germline ends came to 8 bases. In germline, CDR1 is MGHRA, CDR2 YSYEKL. In DNA, the CDR3 is TGCGCCAGCAGCCAAGATGTGGGGGGCAATCAGCCCCAGCATTTT. It translates to CASSQDVGGNQPQHF.